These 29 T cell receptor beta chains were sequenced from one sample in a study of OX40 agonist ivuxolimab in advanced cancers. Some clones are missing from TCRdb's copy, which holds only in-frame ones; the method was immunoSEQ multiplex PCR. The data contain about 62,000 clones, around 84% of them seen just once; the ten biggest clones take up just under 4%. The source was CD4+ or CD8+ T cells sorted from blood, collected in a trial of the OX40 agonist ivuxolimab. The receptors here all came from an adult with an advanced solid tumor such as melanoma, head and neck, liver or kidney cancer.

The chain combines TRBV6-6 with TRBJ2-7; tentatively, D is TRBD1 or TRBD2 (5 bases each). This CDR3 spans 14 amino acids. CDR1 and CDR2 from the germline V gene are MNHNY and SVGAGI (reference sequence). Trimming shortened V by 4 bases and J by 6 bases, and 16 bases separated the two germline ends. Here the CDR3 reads CASSSVLGVAEQYF. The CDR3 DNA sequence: TGTGCCAGCAGTTCCGTTTTGGGGGTAGCCGAGCAGTACTTC.

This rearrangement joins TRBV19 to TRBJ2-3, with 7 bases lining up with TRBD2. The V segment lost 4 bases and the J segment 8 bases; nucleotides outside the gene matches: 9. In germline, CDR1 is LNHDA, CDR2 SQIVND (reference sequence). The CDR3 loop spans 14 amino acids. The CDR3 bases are TGTGCCAGTAGTAAAGCGGGGAGACGCGGTACGCAGTATTTT. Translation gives CASSKAGRRGTQYF.

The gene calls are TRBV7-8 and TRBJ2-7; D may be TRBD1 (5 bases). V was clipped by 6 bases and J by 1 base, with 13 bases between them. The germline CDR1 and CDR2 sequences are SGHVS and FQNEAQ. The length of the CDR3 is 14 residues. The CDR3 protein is CASSPRGFSYEQYF. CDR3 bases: TGTGCCAGCAGTCCTAGGGGATTTTCCTACGAGCAGTACTTC.

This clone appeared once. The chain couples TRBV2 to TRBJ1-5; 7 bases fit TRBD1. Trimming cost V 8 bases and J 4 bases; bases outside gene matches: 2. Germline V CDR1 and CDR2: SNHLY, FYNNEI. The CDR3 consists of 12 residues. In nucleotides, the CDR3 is TGTGCCAGCCAGACAGGGAATCAGCCCCAGCATTTT. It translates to CASQTGNQPQHF.

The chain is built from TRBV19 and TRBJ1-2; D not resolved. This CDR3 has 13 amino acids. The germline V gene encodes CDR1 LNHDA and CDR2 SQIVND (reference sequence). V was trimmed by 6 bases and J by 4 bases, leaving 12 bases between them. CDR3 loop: CASSSGRFYGYTF. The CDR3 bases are TGTGCCAGTAGCAGTGGGAGGTTCTATGGCTACACCTTC.

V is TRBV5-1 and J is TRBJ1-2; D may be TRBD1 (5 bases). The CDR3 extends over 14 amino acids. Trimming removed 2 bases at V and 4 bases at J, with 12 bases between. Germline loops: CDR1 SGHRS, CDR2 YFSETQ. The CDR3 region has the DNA TGCGCCAGCAGCTTCGGGGGTTTGGGCTATGGCTACACCTTC. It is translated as CASSFGGLGYGYTF.

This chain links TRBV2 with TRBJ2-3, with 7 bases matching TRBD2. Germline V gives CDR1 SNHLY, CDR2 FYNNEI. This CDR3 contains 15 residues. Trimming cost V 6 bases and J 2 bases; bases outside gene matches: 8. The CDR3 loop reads CASRRPSGDTDTQYF. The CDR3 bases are TGTGCCAGCAGGCGTCCTAGCGGAGACACAGATACGCAGTATTTT.

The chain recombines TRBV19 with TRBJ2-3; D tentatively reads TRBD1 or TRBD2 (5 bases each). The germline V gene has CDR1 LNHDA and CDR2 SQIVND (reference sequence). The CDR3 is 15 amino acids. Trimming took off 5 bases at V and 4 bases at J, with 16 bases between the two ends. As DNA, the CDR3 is TGTGCCAGTAGTTGGCGTGGCAGGGAGCCAGATACGCAGTATTTT. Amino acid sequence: CASSWRGREPDTQYF.

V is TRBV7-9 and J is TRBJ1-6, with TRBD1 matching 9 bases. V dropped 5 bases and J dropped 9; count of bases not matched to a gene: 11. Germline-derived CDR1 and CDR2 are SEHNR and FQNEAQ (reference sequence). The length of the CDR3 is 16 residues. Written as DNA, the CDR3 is TGTGCCAGCAGCGTAGGCCCCCGGGACAGGGTTTCACCCCTCCACTTT. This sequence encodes CASSVGPRDRVSPLHF.

This CDR3 reads CASSRQGASPQHF. CDR3 DNA sequence: TGTGCCAGCAGCAGACAGGGGGCAAGCCCCCAGCATTTT. The rearrangement joins TRBV6-6 to TRBJ1-5, with 10 bases fitting TRBD1. The CDR3 contains 13 residues. V was pared by 6 bases and J by 10 bases, with 6 bases of the junction left unmatched. From germline, CDR1 is MNHNY and CDR2 SVGAGI (reference sequence).

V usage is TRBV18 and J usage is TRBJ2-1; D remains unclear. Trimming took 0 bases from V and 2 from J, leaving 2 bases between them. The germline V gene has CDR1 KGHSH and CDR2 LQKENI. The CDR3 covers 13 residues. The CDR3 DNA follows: TGTGCCAGCTCACCACCGACCTACAATGAGCAGTTCTTC. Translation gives CASSPPTYNEQFF.

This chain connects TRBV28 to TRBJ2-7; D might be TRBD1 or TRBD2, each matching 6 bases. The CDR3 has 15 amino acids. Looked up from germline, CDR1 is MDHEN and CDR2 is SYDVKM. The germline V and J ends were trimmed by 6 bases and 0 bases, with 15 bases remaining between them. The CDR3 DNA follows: TGTGCCAGCAGCCTATCGGGGGCTTCCTCCTACGAGCAGTACTTC. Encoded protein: CASSLSGASSYEQYF.

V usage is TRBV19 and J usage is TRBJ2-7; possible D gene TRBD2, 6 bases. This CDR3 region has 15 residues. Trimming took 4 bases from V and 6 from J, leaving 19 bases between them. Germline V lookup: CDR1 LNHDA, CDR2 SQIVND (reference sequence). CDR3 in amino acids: CASSNQGPGRSEQYF. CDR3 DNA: TGTGCCAGTAGTAACCAGGGTCCGGGGAGGAGCGAGCAGTACTTC.

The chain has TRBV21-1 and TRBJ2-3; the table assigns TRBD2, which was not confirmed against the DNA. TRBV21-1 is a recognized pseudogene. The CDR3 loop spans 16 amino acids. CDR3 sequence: CASKVSGDPSTDTQYF. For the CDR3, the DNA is TGTGCCAGCAAGGTCAGCGGGGACCCTAGCACAGATACGCAGTATTTT.

The CDR3 reads CASPNEEGARGEQFF. The CDR3 bases are TGTGCTAGCCCGAACGAGGAGGGGGCGCGAGGTGAGCAGTTCTTC. The chain is built from TRBV7-7 and TRBJ2-1, with D possibly matching TRBD1 (7 bases). The CDR3 contains 15 residues. Germline lookup yields CDR1 SSHAT and CDR2 FNYEAQ (reference sequence).

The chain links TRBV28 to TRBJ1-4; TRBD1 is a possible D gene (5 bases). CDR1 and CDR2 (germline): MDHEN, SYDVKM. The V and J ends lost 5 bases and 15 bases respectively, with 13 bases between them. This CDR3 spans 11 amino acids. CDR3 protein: CASSLPDKMFF. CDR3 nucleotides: TGTGCCAGCAGTCTTCCGGACAAGATGTTTTTT.

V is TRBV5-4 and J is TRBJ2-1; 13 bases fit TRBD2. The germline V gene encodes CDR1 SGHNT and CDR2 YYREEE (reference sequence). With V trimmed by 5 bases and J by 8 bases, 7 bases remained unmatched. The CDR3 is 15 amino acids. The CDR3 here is CASRPGTSGVYEQFF. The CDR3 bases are TGTGCCAGCAGGCCCGGGACTAGCGGGGTCTATGAGCAGTTCTTC.

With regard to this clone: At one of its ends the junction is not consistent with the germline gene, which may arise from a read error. The CDR3 nucleotides read TGTGCCAGCAGTGAACGCCCGACAGTTACGTTC. This encodes CASSERPTVTF. The rearrangement links TRBV6-5 to TRBJ1-2; the D gene is possibly TRBD1 (5 bases). The length of the CDR3 is 11 residues. Per germline, CDR1 MNHEY and CDR2 SVGAGI.

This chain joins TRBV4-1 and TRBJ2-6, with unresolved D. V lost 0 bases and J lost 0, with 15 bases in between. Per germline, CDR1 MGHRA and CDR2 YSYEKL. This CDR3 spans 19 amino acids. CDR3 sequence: CASSQDFPRRGSGANVLTF. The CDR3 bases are TGCGCCAGCAGCCAAGATTTCCCCAGGAGAGGCTCTGGGGCCAACGTCCTGACTTTC.

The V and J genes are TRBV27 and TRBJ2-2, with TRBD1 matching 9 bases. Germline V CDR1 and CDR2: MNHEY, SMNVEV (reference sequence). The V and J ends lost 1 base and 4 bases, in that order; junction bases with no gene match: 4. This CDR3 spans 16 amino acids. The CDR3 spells CASSLWDRASTGELFF. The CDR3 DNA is TGTGCCAGCAGTTTATGGGACAGGGCAAGCACCGGGGAGCTGTTTTTT.

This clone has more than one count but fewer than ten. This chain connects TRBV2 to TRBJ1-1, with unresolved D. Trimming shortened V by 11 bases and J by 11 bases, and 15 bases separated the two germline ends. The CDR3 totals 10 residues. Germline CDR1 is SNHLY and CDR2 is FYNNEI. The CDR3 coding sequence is TGTGCCGGGCAGAGGGAGCGGGCTTTCTTT. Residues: CAGQRERAFF.

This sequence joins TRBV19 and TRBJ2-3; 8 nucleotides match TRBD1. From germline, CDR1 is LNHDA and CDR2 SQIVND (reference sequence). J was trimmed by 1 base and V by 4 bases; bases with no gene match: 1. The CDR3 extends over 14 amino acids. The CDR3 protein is CASSTQGGTDTQYF. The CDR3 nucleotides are TGTGCCAGTAGTACACAGGGGGGCACAGATACGCAGTATTTT.

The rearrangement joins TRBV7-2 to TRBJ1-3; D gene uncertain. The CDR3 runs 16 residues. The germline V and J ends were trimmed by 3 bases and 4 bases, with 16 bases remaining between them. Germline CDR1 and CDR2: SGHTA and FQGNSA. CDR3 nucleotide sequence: TGTGCCAGCAGCTTGGTTACGGGAGTCTCCGGAAACACCATATATTTT. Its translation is CASSLVTGVSGNTIYF. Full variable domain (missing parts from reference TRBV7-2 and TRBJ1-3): GAGVSQSPSNKVTEKGKDVELRCDPISGHTALYWYRQSLGQGLEFLIYFQGNSAPDKSGLPSDRFSAERTGGSVSTLTIQRTQQEDSAVYLCASSLVTGVSGNTIYFGEGSWLTVV.

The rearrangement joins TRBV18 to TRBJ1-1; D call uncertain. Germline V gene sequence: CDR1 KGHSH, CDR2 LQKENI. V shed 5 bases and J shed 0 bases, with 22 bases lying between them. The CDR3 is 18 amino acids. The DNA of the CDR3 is TGTGCCAGCTCAGGCCCGGATTCCATTCTAGCCATGAACACTGAAGCTTTCTTT. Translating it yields CASSGPDSILAMNTEAFF.

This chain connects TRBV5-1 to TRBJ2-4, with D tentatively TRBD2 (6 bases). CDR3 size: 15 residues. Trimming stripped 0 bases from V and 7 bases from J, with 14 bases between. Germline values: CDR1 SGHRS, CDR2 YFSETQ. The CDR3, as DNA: TGCGCCAGCAGCTTGGTCCCCGGGGAGGTGAACATTCAGTACTTC. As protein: CASSLVPGEVNIQYF.

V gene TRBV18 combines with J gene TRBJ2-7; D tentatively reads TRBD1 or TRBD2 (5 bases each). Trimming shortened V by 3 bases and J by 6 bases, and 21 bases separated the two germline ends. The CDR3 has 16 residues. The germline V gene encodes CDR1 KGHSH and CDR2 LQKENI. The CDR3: CASSPPTGTLSVEQYF. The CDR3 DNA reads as TGTGCCAGCTCACCGCCGACCGGGACCCTAAGCGTCGAGCAGTACTTC.

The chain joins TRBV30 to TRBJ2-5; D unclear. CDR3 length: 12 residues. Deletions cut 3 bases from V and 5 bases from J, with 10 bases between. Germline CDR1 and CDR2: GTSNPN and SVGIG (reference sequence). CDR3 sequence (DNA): TGTGCCTGGAGAGCCACCCTGGAGACCCAGTACTTC. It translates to CAWRATLETQYF. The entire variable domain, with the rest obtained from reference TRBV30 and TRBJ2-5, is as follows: SQTIHQWPATLVQPVGSPLSLECTVEGTSNPNLYWYRQAAGRGLQLLFYSVGIGQISSEVPQNLSASRPQDRQFILSSKKLLLSDSGFYLCAWRATLETQYFGPGTRLLVL.

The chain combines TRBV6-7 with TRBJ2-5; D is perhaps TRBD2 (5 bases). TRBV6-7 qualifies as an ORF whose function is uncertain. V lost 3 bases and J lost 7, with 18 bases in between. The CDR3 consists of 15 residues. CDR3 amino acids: CASSYLDPTSGTQYF. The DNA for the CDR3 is TGTGCCAGCAGTTATCTGGACCCTACCAGCGGGACCCAGTACTTC.

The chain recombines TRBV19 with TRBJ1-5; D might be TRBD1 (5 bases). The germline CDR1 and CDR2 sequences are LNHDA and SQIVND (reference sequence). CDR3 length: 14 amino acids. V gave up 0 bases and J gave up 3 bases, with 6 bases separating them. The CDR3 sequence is CASSIDRANQPQHF. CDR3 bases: TGTGCCAGTAGTATAGACAGGGCCAATCAGCCCCAGCATTTT.